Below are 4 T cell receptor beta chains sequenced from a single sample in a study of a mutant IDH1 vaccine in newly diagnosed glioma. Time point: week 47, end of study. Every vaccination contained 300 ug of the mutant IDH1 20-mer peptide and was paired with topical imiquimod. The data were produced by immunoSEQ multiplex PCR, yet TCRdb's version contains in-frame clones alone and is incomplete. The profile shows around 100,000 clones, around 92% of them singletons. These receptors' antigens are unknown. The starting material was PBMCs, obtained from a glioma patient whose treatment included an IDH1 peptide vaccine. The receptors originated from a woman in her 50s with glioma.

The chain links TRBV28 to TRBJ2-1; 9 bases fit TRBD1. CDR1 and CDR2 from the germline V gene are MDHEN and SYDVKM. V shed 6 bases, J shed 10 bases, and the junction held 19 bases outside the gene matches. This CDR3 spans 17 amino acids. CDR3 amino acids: CASSPKSHRGRQKEQFF. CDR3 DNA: TGTGCCAGCAGCCCCAAAAGTCACAGGGGGCGACAGAAGGAGCAGTTCTTC.

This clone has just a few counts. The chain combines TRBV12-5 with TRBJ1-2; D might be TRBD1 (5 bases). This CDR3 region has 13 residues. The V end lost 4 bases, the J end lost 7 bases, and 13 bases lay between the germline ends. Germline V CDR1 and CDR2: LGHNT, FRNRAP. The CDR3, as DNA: TGTGCTAGTGGTTCTGGGAGGGGCGGTGGCTACACCTTC. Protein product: CASGSGRGGGYTF.

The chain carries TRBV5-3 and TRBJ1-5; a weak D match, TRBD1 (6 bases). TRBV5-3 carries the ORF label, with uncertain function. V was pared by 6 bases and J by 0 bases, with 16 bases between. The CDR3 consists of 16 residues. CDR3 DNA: TGTGCCAGAAACCGACAGGTCCATTATAGCAATCAGCCCCAGCATTTT. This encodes CARNRQVHYSNQPQHF.

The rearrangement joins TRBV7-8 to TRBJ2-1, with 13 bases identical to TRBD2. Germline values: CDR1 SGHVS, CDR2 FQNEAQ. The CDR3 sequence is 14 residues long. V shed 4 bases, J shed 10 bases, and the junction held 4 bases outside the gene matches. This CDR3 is CASSSGLAGSEQFF. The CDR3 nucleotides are TGTGCCAGCAGCTCGGGACTAGCGGGATCGGAGCAGTTCTTC.